Below, 20 T cell receptor beta chains from the same sample are listed, as sequenced in a study of glioma-infiltrating T cells. The iRepertoire nested amplicon-rescue multiplex PCR amplified TCR alpha and beta CDR3s from RNA. TCRdb used MiXCR to reprocess the multiplex PCR reads, holding one entry per CDR3 protein. In the table there are around 350,000 distinct CDR3 sequences, 35% to 45% of which are singletons. The source material was glioma tissue, nonneoplastic brain tissue, or PBMCs (not recorded which). The receptors here all came from a human donor with low-grade glioma or glioblastoma, undergoing nonglioma brain surgery, or in good health (not recorded which).

This clonotype was counted between two and nine times. The chain couples TRBV7-2 to TRBJ2-3; 9 positions agree with TRBD2. Germline lookup yields CDR1 SGHTA and CDR2 FQGNSA. The length of the CDR3 is 15 residues. V lost 6 bases and J lost 2; bases outside the gene matches: 6. CDR3 nucleotides: TGTGCCAGCAGGAGAGCGGGGGGACACACAGATACGCAGTATTTT. Translating it yields CASRRAGGHTDTQYF.

With respect to this clonotype: A much bigger clone sits one base away, suggesting this may be a read error. The CDR3 DNA reads as TGTGCCAGCAGCGGGACCATACACACAGATGCGCAGTATTTT. Residues: CASSGTIHTDAQYF. V is TRBV6-1 and J is TRBJ2-3; D tentatively reads TRBD1 or TRBD2 (5 bases each). CDR3 size: 14 residues. Germline V gives CDR1 MNHNS, CDR2 SASEGT.

The chain uses TRBV5-5 and TRBJ2-1; TRBD2 agrees at 7 bases. The germline V gene has CDR1 SGHKS and CDR2 YYEKEE (reference sequence). The CDR3 has 15 amino acids. The V segment lost 1 base and the J segment 8 bases; nucleotides outside the gene matches: 9. The CDR3 is CASSLLGGRGHEQFF. CDR3 coding DNA: TGTGCCAGCAGCTTGCTGGGAGGGCGGGGCCATGAGCAGTTCTTC.

This CDR3 reads CASSLAGGDYGYTF. In DNA form, the CDR3 reads TGTGCCAGCAGCTTAGCGGGGGGTGACTATGGCTACACCTTC. The gene calls are TRBV7-2 and TRBJ1-2; tentatively, D is TRBD1 (5 bases). CDR1 is SGHTA and CDR2 is FQGNSA in the germline V gene. Trimming cost V 0 bases and J 3 bases, with 8 bases left between them. CDR3 length: 14 amino acids.

This clonotype was seen at least ten times. The chain links TRBV27 to TRBJ1-1, with D tentatively TRBD1 (5 bases). With 8 bases removed from V and 11 bases from J, the gap between germline ends came to 21 bases. CDR1 is MNHEY and CDR2 is SMNVEV in the germline V gene (reference sequence). The CDR3 extends over 13 amino acids. The CDR3, as DNA: TGTGCCAGCTCCGTGGGACCGGCCCTTTGGGCTTTCTTT. It is translated as CASSVGPALWAFF.

The chain combines TRBV28 with TRBJ1-3; a possible D gene is TRBD1 (5 bases). CDR3 size: 17 residues. Trimming removed 6 bases from V and 0 bases from J, with 18 bases in between. Germline V CDR1 and CDR2: MDHEN, SYDVKM. The CDR3 loop is CASSSREGTRSGNTIYF. The CDR3 region has the DNA TGTGCCAGCAGCTCCAGGGAGGGGACGCGCTCTGGAAACACCATATATTTT.

The J gene is TRBJ2-2, the V gene TRBV28, with 14 bases lining up with TRBD2. Per germline, CDR1 MDHEN and CDR2 SYDVKM. V trimming: 6 bases; J trimming: 6 bases; junction bases outside the gene matches: 6. This CDR3 has 16 residues. The DNA of the CDR3 is TGTGCCAGCAGGGGACTAGCGGGAGTTTTTGCCGGGGAGCTGTTTTTT. This translates into CASRGLAGVFAGELFF.

CDR3 in DNA: TGCGCCAGCAGCTTGACTAGCGGGAGAATTGGCGAGCAGTACTTC. It translates to CASSLTSGRIGEQYF. The chain combines TRBV5-1 with TRBJ2-7; 11 nucleotides align to TRBD2. V was clipped by 1 base and J by 6 bases; unmatched bases: 6. CDR3 size: 15 residues. From germline, CDR1 is SGHRS and CDR2 YFSETQ.

This clonotype has at least ten counts. The chain carries TRBV20-1 and TRBJ2-1, with 8 bases identical to TRBD2. Germline V gene lookup returns CDR1 DFQATT and CDR2 SNEGSKA (reference sequence). The CDR3 consists of 16 residues. With V trimmed by 0 bases and J by 2 bases, 6 bases remained unmatched. DNA for the CDR3: TGCAGTGCTAGAGACAACAGCGGGAGAACCTACAATGAGCAGTTCTTC. Encoded protein: CSARDNSGRTYNEQFF.

The genes are TRBV19 and TRBJ2-1; 8 nucleotides match TRBD2. This CDR3 is built from 13 residues. Germline V gives CDR1 LNHDA, CDR2 SQIVND (reference sequence). Trimming removed 11 bases from V and 5 bases from J; junction bases left unmatched: 8. In DNA form, the CDR3 reads TGTGCCTCAAATAGCGGGACAAACAATGAGCAGTTCTTC. As protein: CASNSGTNNEQFF.

This clonotype was counted between two and nine times. The chain carries TRBV2 and TRBJ2-3; no clear D. Germline-derived CDR1 and CDR2 are SNHLY and FYNNEI. V dropped 9 bases and J dropped 6 bases, with 10 bases sitting between them. The CDR3 loop spans 11 amino acids. The DNA of the CDR3 is TGTGCCAGAGAGAGACTGGATACGCAGTATTTT. This codes for CARERLDTQYF.

This clonotype was seen more than once but under ten times. The J gene is TRBJ2-1, the V gene TRBV7-9, with 14 nucleotides matching TRBD2. Trimming cost V 5 bases and J 9 bases; bases outside gene matches: 6. Per germline, CDR1 SEHNR and CDR2 FQNEAQ (reference sequence). The CDR3 is made up of 15 amino acids. The CDR3 sequence: CASSETSGRGGEQFF. The CDR3 nucleotides read TGTGCCAGCAGCGAGACTAGCGGGAGGGGCGGTGAGCAGTTCTTC.

The chain has TRBV28 and TRBJ2-7, with TRBD1 matching over 7 bases. Losses at the gene ends were 4 bases for V and 4 bases for J; bases not matched to a gene: 10. The V gene's germline CDR1 is MDHEN and CDR2 SYDVKM. The CDR3 is 15 residues long. The CDR3 DNA reads as TGTGCCAGCAGTTCGGTAGGGAGACAGGGTTACGAGCAGTACTTC. Its protein product is CASSSVGRQGYEQYF.

The V gene is TRBV7-2, the J gene TRBJ2-3, with 8 positions matching TRBD2. The CDR3 consists of 20 residues. With V trimmed by 3 bases and J by 3 bases, 20 bases remained unmatched. Germline CDR1 reads SGHTA; CDR2 reads FQGNSA. DNA for the CDR3: TGTGCCAGCAGCTTTACACCGTCATTCCCCGGGAGGGCCGGTACAGATACGCAGTATTTT. Amino acid sequence: CASSFTPSFPGRAGTDTQYF.

This clonotype was seen many times. V and J are TRBV6-1 and TRBJ1-2; D not resolved. CDR1 is MNHNS, CDR2 SASEGT, per germline. CDR3 length: 13 residues. V lost 1 base and J lost 4, with 7 bases in between. The CDR3 DNA reads as TGTGCCAGCAGTGAAGGGACGGGCTATGGCTACACCTTC. Translating gives CASSEGTGYGYTF.

This clonotype was counted a few times. The V and J genes are TRBV11-1 and TRBJ2-2; no clear D. The CDR3 runs to 15 residues. Trimming took off 1 base at V and 1 base at J, with 7 bases between the two ends. Germline assignment: CDR1 SGHAT and CDR2 FQDESV (reference sequence). The CDR3 DNA follows: TGTGCCAGCAGCTTAGACCACAGGAACACCGGGGAGCTGTTTTTT. Encoded protein: CASSLDHRNTGELFF. Full variable domain (rest looked up from reference TRBV11-1 and TRBJ2-2): EAEVAQSPRYKITEKSQAVAFWCDPISGHATLYWYRQILGQGPELLVQFQDESVVDDSQLPKDRFSAERLKGVDSTLKIQPAELGDSAMYLCASSLDHRNTGELFFGEGSRLTVL.

The rearrangement uses TRBV6-2 or TRBV6-3 and TRBJ1-1; no definite D call. The germline CDR1 and CDR2 sequences are MNHEY and SVGEGT. V lost 3 bases and J lost 11, with 10 bases in between. The CDR3 has 11 amino acids. The CDR3 DNA is TGTGCCAGCAGTTATGATAACATTGCTTTCTTT. Its protein is CASSYDNIAFF.

About this clonotype: A much larger clone lies a single base off, so this may be a read error. This chain's CDR3 is CASSLRGSTTYEQFF. The CDR3 coding sequence is TGTGCCAGCAGTTTACGTGGGAGTACCACCTACGAGCAGTTCTTC. This chain connects TRBV28 to TRBJ2-1; possible D gene TRBD2, 5 bases. The CDR3 extends over 15 amino acids. Germline CDR1 is MDHEN and CDR2 is SYDVKM. V lost 2 bases and J lost 10, with 18 bases in between. The entire variable domain, with the rest obtained from reference TRBV28 and TRBJ2-1, is as follows: DVKVTQSSRYLVKRTGEKVFLECVQDMDHENMFWYRQDPGLGLRLIYFSYDVKMKEKGDIPEGYSVSREKKERFSLILESASTNQTSMYLCASSLRGSTTYEQFFGPGTRLTVL.

A remark on this clonotype: The junction and the germline gene differ at one end; a read error may be behind it. The chain carries TRBV2 and TRBJ2-2, with 7 bases fitting TRBD1. The CDR3 totals 15 residues. Germline V gives CDR1 SNHLY, CDR2 FYNNEI. CDR3 in amino acids: CTSLRDRADTGELFF. CDR3 DNA: TGTACCAGCCTGCGAGACAGGGCGGACACCGGGGAGCTGTTTTTT.

This clonotype has ten or more counts. Written as DNA, the CDR3 is TGTGCCAGCAGCGGACAAGCCAACACTGAAGCTTTCTTT. It specifies CASSGQANTEAFF. The chain combines TRBV6-2 or TRBV6-3 with TRBJ1-1; tentatively, D is TRBD1 (5 bases). The CDR3 has 13 residues. The germline V gene encodes CDR1 MNHEY and CDR2 SVGEGT. Trimming shortened V by 6 bases and J by 2 bases, and 10 bases separated the two germline ends.